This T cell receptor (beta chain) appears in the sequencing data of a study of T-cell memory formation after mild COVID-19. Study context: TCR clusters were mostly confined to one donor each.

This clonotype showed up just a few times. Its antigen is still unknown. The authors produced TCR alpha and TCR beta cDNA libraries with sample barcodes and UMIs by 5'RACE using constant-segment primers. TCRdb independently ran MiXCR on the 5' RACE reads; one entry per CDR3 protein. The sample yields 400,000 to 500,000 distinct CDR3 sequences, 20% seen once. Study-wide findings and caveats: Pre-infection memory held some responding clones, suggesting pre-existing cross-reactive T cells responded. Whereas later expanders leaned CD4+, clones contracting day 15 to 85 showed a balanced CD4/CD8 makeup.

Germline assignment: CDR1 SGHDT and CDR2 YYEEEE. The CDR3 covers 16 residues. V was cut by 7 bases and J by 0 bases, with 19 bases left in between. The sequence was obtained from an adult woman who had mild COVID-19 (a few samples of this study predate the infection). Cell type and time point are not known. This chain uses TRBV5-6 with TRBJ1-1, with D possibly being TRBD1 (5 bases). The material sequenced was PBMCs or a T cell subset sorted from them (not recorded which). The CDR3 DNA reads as TGTGCCAGCTCCCTCCCACAACGGGGGATGAACACTGAAGCTTTCTTT. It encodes CASSLPQRGMNTEAFF.